In this sample, the clone carrying this TCR beta chain turned up a few times. Its target is unknown. These data belong to a study of cytomegalovirus exposure and HLA in healthy donors. Study summary: Within an early data release were about 85 million unique TCRs drawn from HLA-typed donors.

J was trimmed by 5 bases and V by 6 bases; bases with no gene match: 14. The CDR3 is 19 amino acids. Looked up from germline, CDR1 is MDHEN and CDR2 is SYDVKM. Notes on the study in general: In an earlier analysis, in some 600 donors, most V segments appeared productive either ~90% or ~30% of the time.

In the PCR, 60 Vbeta and 13 Jbeta primers were used. Assay used: immunoSEQ multiplex PCR; TCRdb lists only in-frame clones, some missing. The profile covers 95,000 to 100,000 clones, with about 76% appearing a single time and 7% to 9% taken by the ten largest. This clonotype was sampled from a man aged 35 to 55 in good health and CMV-seropositive. Sequencing was done on a sample of PBMCs. This sequence joins TRBV28 and TRBJ2-2; 14 nucleotides match TRBD2. The CDR3 here is CASSAGRTSGRLGTGELFF. Here the CDR3 DNA reads TGTGCCAGCAGCGCTGGTCGGACTAGCGGGAGGCTCGGAACCGGGGAGCTGTTTTTT.